Below are 22 T cell receptor beta chains sequenced from a single sample in a study of blood T cell repertoires in COVID-19. Data came from immunoSEQ multiplex PCR; TCRdb stores just in-frame clones and leaves some out. This table holds a few hundred thousand clones, 80% to 90% found once. Sequenced sample: peripheral blood. The receptors originated from an older woman with COVID-19, enrolled during active disease.

Only a few counts were recorded for this clone. The chain uses TRBV10-3 and TRBJ2-7; 7 bases line up with TRBD1. The germline V gene encodes CDR1 ENHRY and CDR2 SYGVKD. The CDR3 has 13 residues. V lost 3 bases, J lost 3 bases, and 2 bases stayed unmatched. The CDR3 DNA reads as TGTGCCATCAGTGAACAGGGGAGCTACGAGCAGTACTTC. This sequence encodes CAISEQGSYEQYF.

The CDR3 nucleotides read TGTGCCAGCAGCCCCATTAGCGGGGGGGTCTCCTACAATGAGCAGTTCTTC. This encodes CASSPISGGVSYNEQFF. The chain joins TRBV7-3 to TRBJ2-1; TRBD2 aligns across 11 bases. This CDR3 has 17 amino acids. From germline, CDR1 is SGHTA and CDR2 FQGTGA. The ends lost 5 bases at V and 0 bases at J; junction bases unmatched: 6.

The V gene is TRBV10-2, the J gene TRBJ2-3; 8 bases are shared with TRBD2. V shed 8 bases and J 6 bases; nucleotides not matched to a gene: 10. CDR1 is WSHSY and CDR2 is SAAADI in the germline V gene. CDR3 length equals 14 residues. This CDR3 reads CASRPGGARDTQYF. In DNA, the CDR3 is TGCGCCAGCCGCCCCGGGGGGGCGAGGGATACGCAGTATTTT.

J is TRBJ2-1 and V is TRBV10-1; D may be TRBD1 (6 bases). This CDR3 region has 14 residues. Germline-derived CDR1 and CDR2 are WNHNN and SYGVQD (reference sequence). V was pared by 9 bases and J by 2 bases, with 14 bases between. The CDR3 DNA reads as TGCGCCAGTAAAACCAGGGACACCTACAATGAGCAGTTCTTC. Protein product: CASKTRDTYNEQFF.

This clone was counted between two and nine times. V usage is TRBV6-5 and J usage is TRBJ2-7, with 9 bases identical to TRBD2. The V gene end was trimmed by 6 bases and the J gene end by 1 base; junction bases not matched to a gene: 4. Germline V gives CDR1 MNHEY, CDR2 SVGAGI. The CDR3 totals 14 residues. CDR3 bases: TGTGCCAGCAGCCTGACTAGCGGATCCTACGAGCAGTACTTC. The encoded protein is CASSLTSGSYEQYF.

DNA for the CDR3: TGTGCCAGCACACCGGCGGCTACGGGGACTGAAGCTTTCTTT. Translation gives CASTPAATGTEAFF. The chain combines TRBV6-6 with TRBJ1-1; no definite D call. Germline V gives CDR1 MNHNY, CDR2 SVGAGI (reference sequence). The CDR3 has 14 residues. Trimming took 7 bases from V and 5 from J, leaving 17 bases between them.

The chain links TRBV27 to TRBJ2-5; a weak D match, TRBD1 (5 bases). Per germline, CDR1 MNHEY and CDR2 SMNVEV (reference sequence). The CDR3 runs to 13 residues. V was cut by 4 bases and J by 5 bases, with 11 bases left in between. The CDR3 region has the DNA TGTGCCAGCAGTTCAAGGGGCGCTGAGACCCAGTACTTC. Encoded protein: CASSSRGAETQYF.

This clone was detected once. This chain links TRBV5-5 with TRBJ2-1; the match to TRBD2 covers 8 bases. Germline CDR1 and CDR2: SGHKS and YYEKEE (reference sequence). The CDR3 is 17 residues long. With 4 bases clipped from V and 5 bases from J, the junction kept 14 bases outside the gene matches. CDR3 loop: CASSRRYLAGDNNEQFF. In nucleotides, the CDR3 is TGTGCCAGCAGCCGGAGGTACCTAGCGGGCGATAACAATGAGCAGTTCTTC.

The V and J genes are TRBV15 and TRBJ2-5, with 8 positions matching TRBD1. CDR1 LNHNV and CDR2 YYDKDF come from the germline V gene (reference sequence). The V and J ends lost 2 bases and 2 bases, in that order; junction bases with no gene match: 4. The CDR3 sequence is 15 residues long. The DNA for the CDR3 is TGTGCCACCAGCAGACCGACAGGGGATCAAGAGACCCAGTACTTC. This sequence encodes CATSRPTGDQETQYF.

V usage is TRBV7-2 and J usage is TRBJ2-1, with 8 bases identical to TRBD2. V lost 5 bases, J lost 3 bases, and 3 bases stayed unmatched. The germline CDR1 and CDR2 sequences are SGHTA and FQGNSA. The CDR3 contains 14 residues. The CDR3: CASSLTSGYNEQFF. The CDR3 nucleotides are TGTGCCAGCAGCCTAACTAGCGGCTACAATGAGCAGTTCTTC.

This clone was observed once. This chain connects TRBV5-4 to TRBJ2-7; 7 bases line up with TRBD1. Trimming at V came to 4 bases and at J to 3 bases, leaving 10 bases not matched to a gene. The CDR3 runs to 15 residues. Per germline, CDR1 SGHNT and CDR2 YYREEE (reference sequence). For the CDR3, the DNA is TGTGCCAGCAGCAGATCAGGACAGGCCAGCTACGAGCAGTACTTC. Residues: CASSRSGQASYEQYF.

The chain joins TRBV7-3 to TRBJ1-1; D possibly corresponds to TRBD1 (5 bases). From germline, CDR1 is SGHTA and CDR2 FQGTGA. With 8 bases removed from V and 6 bases from J, the gap between germline ends came to 22 bases. This CDR3 has 15 residues. The CDR3 sequence is CASQRVGGGNAEAFF. CDR3 DNA: TGTGCCAGCCAGAGGGTAGGCGGGGGTAACGCTGAAGCTTTCTTT.

This chain uses TRBV12-5 with TRBJ2-7; 10 bases line up with TRBD1. The V gene end was trimmed by 0 bases and the J gene end by 3 bases; junction bases not matched to a gene: 11. Germline CDR1 LGHNT, CDR2 FRNRAP. CDR3 length equals 18 residues. In DNA, the CDR3 is TGTGCTAGTGGTTTGGTATTGTTGGGACAGGGGCCTATCTACGAGCAGTACTTC. It translates to CASGLVLLGQGPIYEQYF.

This rearrangement joins TRBV30 to TRBJ2-1; the D is unclear. The CDR3 is 12 amino acids. Deletions cut 0 bases from V and 9 bases from J, with 9 bases between. Germline CDR1 and CDR2: GTSNPN and SVGIG (reference sequence). This chain's CDR3 is CAWSVQTGEQFF. CDR3 nucleotide sequence: TGTGCCTGGAGTGTACAAACGGGTGAGCAGTTCTTC.

The rearrangement uses TRBV19 and TRBJ2-4; TRBD1 might be the D (7 bases). The CDR3 sequence is 14 residues long. Germline V gene lookup returns CDR1 LNHDA and CDR2 SQIVND (reference sequence). Between the trimmed V and J ends, which lost 2 bases and 7 bases, there was a span of 12 bases. CDR3 in amino acids: CASSIQGGGNIQYF. CDR3 DNA: TGTGCCAGTAGTATACAGGGGGGCGGGAACATTCAGTACTTC.

The chain carries TRBV5-1 and TRBJ2-5; D perhaps matches TRBD2 (5 bases). Per germline, CDR1 SGHRS and CDR2 YFSETQ. The V end lost 6 bases, the J end lost 5 bases, and 11 bases lay between the germline ends. This CDR3 comprises 12 residues. The CDR3 reads CASTLSGETQYF. The CDR3, as DNA: TGCGCCAGCACTCTCTCGGGGGAGACCCAGTACTTC.

The gene calls are TRBV2 and TRBJ1-2; D gene ambiguous. This CDR3 comprises 11 residues. In germline, CDR1 is SNHLY, CDR2 FYNNEI. V lost 3 bases to trimming and J lost 8 bases, with 7 bases between them. In nucleotides, the CDR3 is TGTGCCAGCAGTGATCCAGGAGGCTACACCTTC. It specifies CASSDPGGYTF.

The V and J genes are TRBV2 and TRBJ2-3; 7 bases are a match to TRBD1. This CDR3 is 18 amino acids long. V shed 7 bases, J shed 2 bases, and the junction held 18 bases outside the gene matches. Germline V gene sequence: CDR1 SNHLY, CDR2 FYNNEI. The CDR3 DNA is TGTGCCAGCAAAGGAAGGGACAGCTTAGAGCTTTACACAGATACGCAGTATTTT. Its protein is CASKGRDSLELYTDTQYF.

The gene calls are TRBV5-1 and TRBJ2-5; the match to TRBD2 covers 7 bases. The ends lost 3 bases at V and 2 bases at J; junction bases unmatched: 4. This CDR3 has 14 amino acids. Germline loops: CDR1 SGHRS, CDR2 YFSETQ. The CDR3 reads CASSSGTIQETQYF. CDR3 DNA: TGCGCCAGCAGCTCAGGGACTATTCAAGAGACCCAGTACTTC.

The chain recombines TRBV4-1 with TRBJ1-2; D unresolved. The germline gives CDR1 MGHRA, CDR2 YSYEKL. Trimming stripped 4 bases from V and 2 bases from J, with 14 bases between. The CDR3 length is 15 residues. The CDR3 region is CASSPRRVSNYGYTF. The CDR3 DNA reads as TGCGCCAGCAGCCCAAGGAGGGTTTCCAACTATGGCTACACCTTC.

The chain recombines TRBV6-2 or TRBV6-3 with TRBJ2-1; 10 nucleotides match TRBD2. The CDR3 has 17 amino acids. J gave up 3 bases and V 2 bases, and 7 bases lay outside the gene matches. CDR1 is MNHEY, CDR2 SVGEGT, per germline. The CDR3 region is CASSYELAGSFYNEQFF. The CDR3 nucleotides are TGTGCCAGCAGTTACGAACTAGCGGGGAGCTTCTACAATGAGCAGTTCTTC.

The rearrangement links TRBV29-1 to TRBJ1-1; D is uncertain. The V and J ends lost 4 bases and 0 bases respectively, with 9 bases between them. There are 13 residues in the CDR3. Germline lookup yields CDR1 SQVTM and CDR2 ANQGSEA. CDR3 nucleotides: TGCAGCGTTGGCCAGCGTATGAACACTGAAGCTTTCTTT. Encoded protein: CSVGQRMNTEAFF.